The present T cell receptor (beta chain) was sequenced within a study of blood T cell repertoires in COVID-19. Study at large: Donors in the United States, Italy and Spain gave samples during acute or convalescent COVID-19. The cDNA or gDNA used as material had been derived from T cells, B-cell-depleted T cells, or PBMCs.

Germline CDR1 LNHDA, CDR2 SQIVND (reference sequence). The CDR3 is 15 residues long. V lost 4 bases, J lost 0 bases, and 3 bases stayed unmatched. Original handling: Reference gene primer amplification in the assay estimated nucleated cell counts. Clones were read by immunoSEQ multiplex PCR, and TCRdb kept only the in-frame ones, dropping some. D and trimming were read from the DNA, whereas the V and J calls and clone size are those reported in that table. The table has roughly 240,000 clones, approximately 87% seen once. Sequencing was carried out using peripheral blood. The rearrangement uses TRBV19 and TRBJ2-1; 7 nucleotides match TRBD1. This receptor was taken from a man aged 55 to 69 who had recovered from COVID-19. The CDR3: CASSTQGSSYNEQFF. The CDR3, as DNA: TGTGCCAGTAGTACACAGGGGAGCTCCTACAATGAGCAGTTCTTC. Together with reference TRBV19 and TRBJ2-1, the CDR3 gives the full variable domain: DGGITQSPKYLFRKEGQNVTLSCEQNLNHDAMYWYRQDPGQGLRLIYYSQIVNDFQKGDIAEGYSVSREKKESFPLTVTSAQKNPTAFYLCASSTQGSSYNEQFFGPGTRLTVL.